This TCR beta chain was retrieved from a study of blood T cell repertoires in COVID-19. Study background: The United States, Italy and Spain were the sources of the acute and convalescent COVID-19 samples. T cells, B-cell-depleted T cells, or PBMCs supplied cDNA or gDNA.

Germline CDR1 reads SGHTA; CDR2 reads FQGNSA. The V end lost 2 bases, the J end lost 1 base, and 6 bases lay between the germline ends. This CDR3 has 14 residues. Under the authors' procedure: Reference gene primer amplification gave nucleated cell count estimates. Method: immunoSEQ multiplex PCR; TCRdb's copy keeps in-frame clones and lacks some. Clone size and V and J calls were adopted from that table, with D and trimming inferred from the DNA. The sample carries about 78,000 clones, 90% recorded once. The chain recombines TRBV7-2 with TRBJ1-3; D is unclear. Material: peripheral blood. This TCR came from a woman over 75 with acute or convalescent COVID-19. CDR3 region: CASSLQISGNTIYF. The CDR3 bases are TGTGCCAGCAGCTTACAGATTTCTGGAAACACCATATATTTT.